These 19 T cell receptor beta chains share one sample of origin, sequenced in a study of blood T cell repertoires in COVID-19. TCRdb's table, derived via immunoSEQ multiplex PCR, lists solely in-frame clones and lacks some. The data show 100,000 to 120,000 clones, approximately 82% seen once. The sample taken for sequencing was peripheral blood. The receptors derive from a woman older than 75 with acute or convalescent COVID-19.

The chain links TRBV6-5 to TRBJ2-7; D is perhaps TRBD1 (6 bases). V lost 6 bases and J 5 bases, leaving 20 bases between the germline ends. This CDR3 is built from 15 residues. The germline CDR1 and CDR2 sequences are MNHEY and SVGAGI. CDR3 protein: CASSEGDQVSNEQYF. CDR3 bases: TGTGCCAGCAGCGAGGGGGATCAGGTGTCAAACGAGCAGTACTTC.

The chain carries TRBV19 and TRBJ2-7, with a tentative D call TRBD1 (5 bases). Germline CDR1 is LNHDA and CDR2 is SQIVND (reference sequence). Trimming took 3 bases from V and 2 from J, leaving 14 bases between them. This CDR3 is built from 15 residues. The CDR3: CASSMKSRVTYEQYF. The CDR3, as DNA: TGTGCCAGTAGTATGAAGTCCAGGGTCACCTACGAGCAGTACTTC. The full variable domain, in which reference TRBV19 and TRBJ2-7 provide the parts outside the CDR3, is DGGITQSPKYLFRKEGQNVTLSCEQNLNHDAMYWYRQDPGQGLRLIYYSQIVNDFQKGDIAEGYSVSREKKESFPLTVTSAQKNPTAFYLCASSMKSRVTYEQYFGPGTRLTVT.

The rearrangement joins TRBV10-3 to TRBJ2-5; 9 positions agree with TRBD1. The CDR3 is made up of 15 amino acids. V lost 3 bases and J lost 9; bases outside the gene matches: 11. CDR1 is ENHRY and CDR2 is SYGVKD in the germline V gene. The CDR3 DNA follows: TGTGCCATCAGTGATCCGGGACAGGGTCGATATGCCCAGTACTTC. The encoded protein is CAISDPGQGRYAQYF.

This clone appeared a few times. The chain links TRBV5-6 to TRBJ1-5; 7 nucleotides align to TRBD1. There are 16 residues in the CDR3. CDR1 and CDR2 from the germline V gene are SGHDT and YYEEEE. With 7 bases clipped from V and 0 bases from J, the junction kept 10 bases outside the gene matches. The DNA of the CDR3 is TGTGCCAGCTCCATCAGGGGGTGGAATAGCAATCAGCCCCAGCATTTT. Translation: CASSIRGWNSNQPQHF.

This chain uses TRBV7-2 with TRBJ2-7; D may be TRBD1 (6 bases). The ends were cut back, 1 base at V and 6 bases at J, with 13 bases in the middle. This CDR3 is 14 amino acids long. CDR1 and CDR2 (germline): SGHTA, FQGNSA. The CDR3 DNA follows: TGTGCCAGCAGCTTAGGGACAGAAGTATCCGAGCAGTACTTC. Translation gives CASSLGTEVSEQYF.

This rearrangement joins TRBV7-2 to TRBJ1-5; D remains ambiguous. The V and J ends lost 3 bases and 1 base respectively, with 13 bases between them. The CDR3 extends over 16 amino acids. Germline V gene data show CDR1 as SGHTA and CDR2 as FQGNSA. CDR3 region: CASSFQTMRSNQPQHF. In DNA form, the CDR3 reads TGTGCCAGCAGCTTCCAGACCATGAGGAGCAATCAGCCCCAGCATTTT.

The CDR3 loop is CASSVTGGGRFGTYNEQFF. The CDR3 DNA is TGTGCCAGCAGCGTCACGGGAGGCGGGAGGTTCGGGACGTACAATGAGCAGTTCTTC. The chain is built from TRBV9 and TRBJ2-1, with 8 nucleotides matching TRBD2. The CDR3 is 19 residues long. Germline lookup yields CDR1 SGDLS and CDR2 YYNGEE. The J segment lost 4 bases and the V segment lost 2 bases, leaving 17 bases of the junction unmatched.

The V call is TRBV4-2, the J call TRBJ2-5, with TRBD2 matching over 7 bases. From germline, CDR1 is LGHNA and CDR2 YNFKEQ. The CDR3 length is 17 residues. Losses at the gene ends were 0 bases for V and 0 bases for J; bases not matched to a gene: 7. The CDR3 sequence is CASSQESGESYQETQYF. CDR3 bases: TGTGCCAGCAGCCAAGAGAGCGGGGAATCTTACCAAGAGACCCAGTACTTC.

V usage is TRBV28 and J usage is TRBJ1-2, with unresolved D. The CDR3 covers 13 residues. CDR1 and CDR2 (germline): MDHEN, SYDVKM. V was cut by 5 bases and J by 8 bases, with 15 bases left in between. CDR3 in amino acids: CASSESVRSGYTF. CDR3 in DNA: TGTGCCAGCAGTGAGTCAGTTAGGAGCGGCTACACCTTC.

This chain links TRBV7-9 with TRBJ1-3; TRBD1 agrees at 8 bases. V shed 9 bases and J 0 bases; nucleotides not matched to a gene: 7. Per the germline V gene, CDR1 is SEHNR and CDR2 is FQNEAQ (reference sequence). The CDR3 spans 15 residues. This CDR3 is CASSRGQSSGNTIYF. In nucleotides, the CDR3 is TGTGCCAGTTCCAGGGGGCAGAGCTCTGGAAACACCATATATTTT.

The chain recombines TRBV4-1 with TRBJ1-2; 7 positions agree with TRBD1. Trimming took 4 bases from V and 3 from J; bases not matched to a gene: 14. CDR3 length: 17 amino acids. Germline CDR1 is MGHRA and CDR2 is YSYEKL. For the CDR3, the DNA is TGCGCCAGCAGCCCTCAGACAGGGAGCCCCGGTGACTATGGCTACACCTTC. This gives the protein CASSPQTGSPGDYGYTF.

V gene TRBV5-4 combines with J gene TRBJ2-3; weak D call: TRBD1 (6 bases). V dropped 0 bases and J dropped 3 bases, with 23 bases sitting between them. Germline assignment: CDR1 SGHNT and CDR2 YYREEE (reference sequence). The CDR3 runs 19 residues. The CDR3 DNA follows: TGTGCCAGCAGCTTGGGAGGTAGGGGGTTAGGTATCTCTACAGATACGCAGTATTTT. This encodes CASSLGGRGLGISTDTQYF.

This sequence joins TRBV5-1 and TRBJ2-7; 7 bases are shared with TRBD1. Germline V gives CDR1 SGHRS, CDR2 YFSETQ. The CDR3 consists of 13 residues. V lost 4 bases, J lost 4 bases, and 5 bases stayed unmatched. CDR3 bases: TGCGCCAGCAGCCCAGGGGACAGTTACGAGCAGTACTTC. Translation gives CASSPGDSYEQYF.

In nucleotides, the CDR3 is TGCGCCAGCAGTGAGTCTACATCCCGGGACAGGGGGCTATCCTCAGACGGTTACGAGCAGTACTTC. It is translated as CASSESTSRDRGLSSDGYEQYF. The genes are TRBV10-1 and TRBJ2-7; 12 bases map to TRBD1. CDR3 length: 22 residues. The V and J ends lost 0 bases and 4 bases, in that order; junction bases with no gene match: 22. Per the germline V gene, CDR1 is WNHNN and CDR2 is SYGVQD (reference sequence).

This clone was seen just once. The chain couples TRBV27 to TRBJ1-6, with TRBD1 identical over 9 bases. Germline V gene lookup returns CDR1 MNHEY and CDR2 SMNVEV (reference sequence). CDR3 length: 13 residues. As DNA, the CDR3 is TGTGCATCGACAGGGGGCTATAATTCACCCCTCCACTTT. Translating it yields CASTGGYNSPLHF.

In its sample, this clone was seen a few times. The chain carries TRBV28 and TRBJ1-4, with D unclear. V was shortened by 2 bases and J by 0 bases, with 7 bases between the two germline ends. There are 15 residues in the CDR3. The germline V gene encodes CDR1 MDHEN and CDR2 SYDVKM. CDR3 sequence: CASSLGQATNEKLFF. The CDR3 DNA reads TGTGCCAGCAGTTTAGGGCAGGCAACTAATGAAAAACTGTTTTTT.

The chain combines TRBV18 with TRBJ1-5; the D gene is possibly TRBD1 (6 bases). Germline-derived CDR1 and CDR2 are KGHSH and LQKENI. This CDR3 region has 12 residues. Deletions cut 2 bases from V and 8 bases from J, with 7 bases between. The CDR3 loop reads CASSPSGEPQHF. The DNA of the CDR3 is TGTGCCAGCTCACCATCAGGGGAGCCCCAGCATTTT.

The rearrangement links TRBV30 to TRBJ1-2, with D perhaps TRBD1 (5 bases). V lost 3 bases and J lost 4, with 12 bases in between. The CDR3 runs 13 residues. Germline V lookup: CDR1 GTSNPN, CDR2 SVGIG (reference sequence). DNA of the CDR3: TGTGCCTGGAGCTCCCAACAGGTCTATGGCTACACCTTC. Protein: CAWSSQQVYGYTF.

This chain joins TRBV3-1 (or the pseudogene TRBV3-2) and TRBJ1-2, with D possibly matching TRBD1 (6 bases). V was pared by 0 bases and J by 7 bases, with 15 bases between. There are 15 residues in the CDR3. Germline CDR1 and CDR2: LGHDT and YNNKEL (reference sequence). CDR3 sequence reads: CASSQELGRGIGYTF. In DNA, the CDR3 is TGTGCCAGCAGCCAAGAATTGGGCAGGGGTATTGGCTACACCTTC.